What follows are 16 T cell receptor beta chains derived from one specimen sequenced in a study of cytotoxic CD8 clonotypes in ibrutinib-treated CLL. The repertoire was sequenced with immunoSEQ multiplex PCR; TCRdb's copy has only in-frame clones and lacks some. The sample includes about 84,000 clones, around 83% of them seen just once. The sample here was PBMCs, taken before ibrutinib treatment. The source of these receptors is a human donor with chronic lymphocytic leukemia.

This clone was picked up a small number of times. The rearrangement links TRBV27 to TRBJ1-1, with D hard to call. V was clipped by 1 base and J by 0 bases, with 6 bases between them. In germline, CDR1 is MNHEY, CDR2 SMNVEV (reference sequence). The CDR3 contains 14 residues. The CDR3 region has the DNA TGTGCCAGCAGTTTATACGCAATGAACACTGAAGCTTTCTTT. Translation gives CASSLYAMNTEAFF.

The chain is built from TRBV11-2 and TRBJ2-1; the match to TRBD2 covers 7 bases. Germline V gene lookup returns CDR1 SGHAT and CDR2 FQNNGV. With 1 base clipped from V and 10 bases from J, the junction kept 4 bases outside the gene matches. The CDR3 is 13 residues long. The CDR3 loop is CASSLGGGGEQFF. The CDR3 bases are TGTGCCAGCAGCTTAGGCGGGGGAGGCGAGCAGTTCTTC.

J is TRBJ1-2 and V is TRBV19; D ambiguous. This CDR3 is built from 15 residues. The V end lost 3 bases, the J end lost 4 bases, and 15 bases lay between the germline ends. From germline, CDR1 is LNHDA and CDR2 SQIVND (reference sequence). The CDR3 DNA sequence: TGTGCCAGTAGTATGGTACAGAAACAACCCTATGGCTACACCTTC. As protein: CASSMVQKQPYGYTF.

This clone appeared a few times. The V call is TRBV5-6, the J call TRBJ2-5; 11 positions match TRBD2. Germline CDR1 is SGHDT and CDR2 is YYEEEE. The V gene end was trimmed by 4 bases and the J gene end by 5 bases; junction bases not matched to a gene: 16. CDR3 size: 18 residues. CDR3 sequence: CASSTSPPRSGRGETQYF. Written as DNA, the CDR3 is TGTGCCAGCAGCACATCGCCCCCGCGTAGCGGGAGGGGGGAGACCCAGTACTTC.

The chain carries TRBV10-3 and TRBJ2-5, with 8 bases matching TRBD2. The CDR3 has 14 amino acids. Germline V gives CDR1 ENHRY, CDR2 SYGVKD. V was clipped by 2 bases and J by 5 bases; unmatched bases: 4. CDR3 loop: CAISERGGRETQYF. In DNA, the CDR3 is TGTGCCATCAGTGAGCGGGGGGGTCGGGAGACCCAGTACTTC.

This clone has a single count. This chain links TRBV28 with TRBJ2-3; D is unclear. V lost 5 bases and J 0 bases, leaving 12 bases between the germline ends. Germline lookup yields CDR1 MDHEN and CDR2 SYDVKM. CDR3 length: 15 amino acids. The CDR3 loop is CASSLFGSSTDTQYF. The CDR3 coding sequence is TGTGCCAGCAGTCTCTTCGGCTCCAGCACAGATACGCAGTATTTT.

J is TRBJ1-2 and V is TRBV9; no definite D call. Germline-derived CDR1 and CDR2 are SGDLS and YYNGEE. The CDR3 has 13 amino acids. Trimming took off 0 bases at V and 7 bases at J, with 10 bases between the two ends. CDR3 bases: TGTGCCAGCAGCGTAGTGTCGCTTGGTGGCTACACCTTC. Translated: CASSVVSLGGYTF.

The chain recombines TRBV7-6 with TRBJ2-5; D gene ambiguous. The CDR3 sequence is 12 residues long. Trimming shortened V by 5 bases and J by 1 base, and 5 bases separated the two germline ends. The germline CDR1 and CDR2 sequences are SGHVS and FNYEAQ. CDR3 in amino acids: CASSVSQETQYF. The CDR3 nucleotides are TGTGCCAGCAGCGTATCCCAAGAGACCCAGTACTTC.

The chain uses TRBV20-1 and TRBJ2-1; the D gene is possibly TRBD2 (5 bases). Looked up from germline, CDR1 is DFQATT and CDR2 is SNEGSKA (reference sequence). The ends were cut back, 3 bases at V and 10 bases at J, with 10 bases in the middle. The CDR3 sequence is 11 residues long. Written as DNA, the CDR3 is TGCAGTGCTAGGCCGGGGAGCGAGCAGTTCTTC. Translated: CSARPGSEQFF.

This chain uses TRBV19 with TRBJ2-7, with 7 bases that match TRBD1. V was pared by 4 bases and J by 2 bases, with 2 bases of the junction left unmatched. The CDR3 is 13 amino acids. Germline V CDR1 and CDR2: LNHDA, SQIVND (reference sequence). The DNA of the CDR3 is TGTGCCAGTAGTAGGGACAGTCCCTACGAGCAGTACTTC. Translated: CASSRDSPYEQYF. Filled out from reference TRBV19 and TRBJ2-7, the complete variable domain reads DGGITQSPKYLFRKEGQNVTLSCEQNLNHDAMYWYRQDPGQGLRLIYYSQIVNDFQKGDIAEGYSVSREKKESFPLTVTSAQKNPTAFYLCASSRDSPYEQYFGPGTRLTVT.

The V gene is TRBV19, the J gene TRBJ1-5, with unresolved D. The CDR3 is 17 residues long. Deletions cut 7 bases from V and 0 bases from J, with 19 bases between. CDR1 and CDR2 from the germline V gene are LNHDA and SQIVND (reference sequence). DNA of the CDR3: TGTGCCAGTATCAACCGGATCTACCCCAATAGCAATCAGCCCCAGCATTTT. Encoded protein: CASINRIYPNSNQPQHF.

The chain is built from TRBV5-4 and TRBJ2-5; 10 bases are a match to TRBD1. There are 17 residues in the CDR3. Trimming cost V 3 bases and J 2 bases; bases outside gene matches: 10. Germline lookup yields CDR1 SGHNT and CDR2 YYREEE (reference sequence). The CDR3 nucleotides read TGTGCCAGCAGCTGGCTTGACAGGGGGCGTGGACAAGAGACCCAGTACTTC. This translates into CASSWLDRGRGQETQYF.

This chain uses TRBV6-5 with TRBJ2-5; 7 bases are shared with TRBD1. The V gene end was trimmed by 2 bases and the J gene end by 0 bases; junction bases not matched to a gene: 6. Per the germline V gene, CDR1 is MNHEY and CDR2 is SVGAGI. This CDR3 has 16 residues. CDR3: CASSYRRQGHQETQYF. The CDR3 nucleotides read TGTGCCAGCAGTTACCGACGACAGGGCCACCAAGAGACCCAGTACTTC.

The V gene is TRBV28, the J gene TRBJ2-7, with 7 bases identical to TRBD2. Germline V gives CDR1 MDHEN, CDR2 SYDVKM. V gave up 5 bases and J gave up 4 bases; unmatched junction bases: 14. The CDR3 sequence is 16 residues long. The CDR3: CASSPSGASGQYEQYF. The CDR3 nucleotides are TGTGCCAGCAGTCCAAGTGGCGCTAGCGGACAATACGAGCAGTACTTC.

With regard to this clone: At one end the junction does not follow the germline gene, possibly because of a read error. This sequence joins TRBV20-1 and TRBJ1-2, with TRBD1 matching over 8 bases. The CDR3 covers 10 residues. In germline, CDR1 is DFQATT, CDR2 SNEGSKA (reference sequence). The CDR3 nucleotides are TGCAGTGCCAAATCGGACAGGGCCGCCTTC. Protein: CSAKSDRAAF.

The CDR3: CASSPQGQTNYGYTF. CDR3 DNA: TGTGCCAGCAGCCCACAAGGACAGACTAACTATGGCTACACCTTC. The chain employs TRBV5-4 and TRBJ1-2; D might be TRBD1 (6 bases). Trimming removed 4 bases at V and 0 bases at J, with 13 bases between. This CDR3 has 15 residues. CDR1 and CDR2 (germline): SGHNT, YYREEE (reference sequence).